Listed below are T cell receptor beta chains from one sample, sequenced in a study of CD8 T cells in Susac syndrome. MiXCR was run by TCRdb on the immunoSEQ multiplex PCR reads, yielding one entry per CDR3 protein. The repertoire holds roughly 160,000 distinct CDR3 sequences, with around 94% as singletons. Sample: CD4+ T cells from PBMCs. The receptors derive from a human donor in good health. CDR3s include the opening cysteine and the closing phenylalanine or tryptophan. A D gene is named only where the DNA matches it firmly.

D gene	V gene	J gene	CDR3 protein	CDR3 DNA
NA	TRBV6-2/TRBV6-3	TRBJ2-3	CASSRNGDTQYF	TGTGCCAGCAGCCGCAATGGCGATACGCAGTATTTT
NA	TRBV14	TRBJ2-1	CASSHDPRGREFF	TGTGCCAGCAGCCATGACCCCCGGGGCCGGGAGTTCTTC
TRBD1	TRBV28	TRBJ1-4	CASSSQYRGKLFF	TGTGCCAGCAGTTCACAGTACAGGGGAAAACTGTTTTTT
TRBD1	TRBV5-6	TRBJ2-7	CASSKTGNEQYF	TGTGCCAGCAGCAAGACAGGGAACGAGCAGTACTTC
TRBD1	TRBV25-1	TRBJ2-7	CASSETRTGGVEQYF	TGTGCCAGCAGCGAAACCCGGACAGGGGGCGTCGAGCAGTACTTC
NA	TRBV3-1	TRBJ2-1	CASRYDSYNEQFF	TGTGCCAGCAGATACGACTCCTACAATGAGCAGTTCTTC
NA	TRBV4-3	TRBJ2-3	CASSHDPPDTQYF	TGCGCCAGCAGCCACGACCCTCCAGATACGCAGTATTTT
NA	TRBV7-9	TRBJ2-7	CASSSAPRDRSYEQYF	TGTGCCAGCAGCTCAGCGCCACGGGACCGATCCTACGAGCAGTACTTC
NA	TRBV29-1	TRBJ1-5	CSTRDGINQPQHF	TGCAGCACCAGGGACGGTATCAATCAGCCCCAGCATTTT
TRBD1	TRBV5-1	TRBJ2-7	CASSLGDSPYEQYF	TGCGCCAGCAGCTTGGGGGACAGTCCCTACGAGCAGTACTTC